Below are 4 T cell receptor beta chains sequenced from a single sample in a study of cytomegalovirus exposure and HLA in healthy donors. Measured with immunoSEQ multiplex PCR; TCRdb has only the in-frame clones, and not every one. The sample lists tens of thousands of clones, over 85% occurring once. Sequenced input: PBMCs. These receptors all come from a woman aged 25-40 years in good health and CMV-seronegative.

The chain couples TRBV5-8 to TRBJ2-2; D possibly corresponds to TRBD1 (6 bases). Trimming stripped 0 bases from V and 0 bases from J, with 9 bases between. The CDR3 covers 16 residues. Per the germline V gene, CDR1 is SGHTS and CDR2 is YDEGEE. The CDR3 loop reads CASSLEGDPNTGELFF. CDR3 coding DNA: TGTGCCAGCAGCTTGGAGGGGGACCCGAACACCGGGGAGCTGTTTTTT.

This clone came up once. V usage is TRBV5-1 and J usage is TRBJ2-3; TRBD2 agrees at 10 bases. V gave up 4 bases and J gave up 3 bases; unmatched junction bases: 8. CDR3 size: 16 residues. Germline V gene sequence: CDR1 SGHRS, CDR2 YFSETQ. The CDR3 spells CASSLDTSGVTDTQYF. The CDR3 DNA follows: TGCGCCAGCAGCCTCGACACTAGCGGGGTGACAGATACGCAGTATTTT.

This sequence joins TRBV18 and TRBJ1-5; D might be TRBD1 (6 bases). CDR1 is KGHSH and CDR2 is LQKENI in the germline V gene. CDR3 length: 15 residues. Trimming removed 3 bases at V and 6 bases at J, with 15 bases between. Here the CDR3 DNA reads TGTGCCAGCTCACCGGTGACAGGTTTGGGTCAGCCCCAGCATTTT. Residues: CASSPVTGLGQPQHF.

The chain is built from TRBV28 and TRBJ1-1; 11 bases are shared with TRBD1. The CDR3 runs to 15 residues. The germline gives CDR1 MDHEN, CDR2 SYDVKM. After removal of 6 bases from V and 4 bases from J, the junction contained 7 bases not matched to a gene. CDR3 protein: CASSAPGQGVTEAFF. The CDR3, as DNA: TGTGCCAGCAGCGCTCCGGGACAGGGGGTCACTGAAGCTTTCTTT. The full variable domain, with the rest looked up from reference TRBV28 and TRBJ1-1, is DVKVTQSSRYLVKRTGEKVFLECVQDMDHENMFWYRQDPGLGLRLIYFSYDVKMKEKGDIPEGYSVSREKKERFSLILESASTNQTSMYLCASSAPGQGVTEAFFGQGTRLTVV.